The 29 T cell receptor beta chains listed next were all sequenced from one sample in a study of blood T cell repertoires in COVID-19. Using immunoSEQ multiplex PCR, the repertoire was profiled, and TCRdb retains in-frame clones only, with some absent. The data show 250,000 to 300,000 clones, about 85% seen once. The sample comprised PBMCs or T cells enriched from blood (not recorded which). These receptors were taken from a woman between 50 and 59 years old who had been exposed to COVID-19.

This chain connects TRBV29-1 to TRBJ1-1, with D maybe TRBD1 (5 bases). CDR1 is SQVTM, CDR2 ANQGSEA, per germline. Trimming cost V 7 bases and J 7 bases, with 13 bases left between them. This CDR3 region has 11 residues. The CDR3 loop is CSATNQGEAFF. In DNA form, the CDR3 reads TGCAGCGCCACGAACCAGGGTGAAGCTTTCTTT.

The chain combines TRBV12-5 with TRBJ2-7; D is undetermined. CDR1 LGHNT and CDR2 FRNRAP come from the germline V gene. CDR3 length: 12 amino acids. Trimming pared 5 bases from V and 2 bases from J, leaving 7 bases between. CDR3 nucleotide sequence: TGTGCTAGTGGTAGACTGACCTACGAGCAGTACTTC. Encoded protein: CASGRLTYEQYF.

V and J are TRBV6-2 or TRBV6-3 and TRBJ1-1; D may be TRBD1 (5 bases). Trimming removed 0 bases from V and 1 base from J, with 9 bases in between. The CDR3 has 15 residues. Looked up from germline, CDR1 is MNHEY and CDR2 is SVGEGT. CDR3 in amino acids: CASSYSRVGNTEAFF. The CDR3 DNA reads TGTGCCAGCAGTTACTCCAGGGTTGGGAACACTGAAGCTTTCTTT.

The rearrangement joins TRBV13 to TRBJ1-3; 12 bases fit TRBD1. Trimming cost V 4 bases and J 6 bases; bases outside gene matches: 7. In germline, CDR1 is PRHDT, CDR2 FYEKMQ (reference sequence). The CDR3 consists of 16 residues. Here the CDR3 reads CASSWLGTGGQNTIYF. The CDR3 DNA reads TGTGCCAGCAGCTGGCTCGGGACAGGGGGCCAAAACACCATATATTTT.

The chain joins TRBV28 to TRBJ2-1, with 9 nucleotides matching TRBD2. The CDR3 spans 13 residues. Germline CDR1 reads MDHEN; CDR2 reads SYDVKM. V lost 3 bases to trimming and J lost 8 bases; unmatched junction nucleotides: 2. CDR3: CASSFAGGDEQFF. CDR3 DNA: TGTGCCAGCAGTTTCGCGGGGGGGGATGAGCAGTTCTTC.

The chain joins TRBV9 to TRBJ1-1; TRBD1 aligns across 8 bases. Germline V gives CDR1 SGDLS, CDR2 YYNGEE. This CDR3 has 16 residues. The V and J ends lost 0 bases and 4 bases, in that order; junction bases with no gene match: 8. CDR3 in amino acids: CASSVGPGGLGTEAFF. The DNA for the CDR3 is TGTGCCAGCAGCGTAGGTCCAGGGGGCTTGGGCACTGAAGCTTTCTTT.

The chain employs TRBV24-1 and TRBJ1-4, with a weak D call TRBD1 (6 bases). The CDR3 loop spans 15 amino acids. The V end lost 3 bases, the J end lost 7 bases, and 14 bases lay between the germline ends. Looked up from germline, CDR1 is KGHDR and CDR2 is SFDVKD. This CDR3 is CATSDPRDISEKLFF. CDR3 nucleotides: TGTGCCACCAGTGATCCCCGGGACATTTCTGAAAAACTGTTTTTT.

The chain recombines TRBV18 with TRBJ1-1; perhaps TRBD1 as D (5 bases). The CDR3 spans 14 residues. Per germline, CDR1 KGHSH and CDR2 LQKENI. V gave up 8 bases and J gave up 1 base, with 14 bases separating them. CDR3 loop: CASEPGWRNTEAFF. The CDR3 coding sequence is TGTGCCAGCGAACCAGGGTGGAGGAACACTGAAGCTTTCTTT.

The chain links TRBV6-2 or TRBV6-3 to TRBJ2-1; TRBD2 aligns across 9 bases. Germline lookup yields CDR1 MNHEY and CDR2 SVGEGT. This CDR3 is 15 amino acids long. V dropped 4 bases and J dropped 6; count of bases not matched to a gene: 7. In DNA, the CDR3 is TGTGCCAGCAGTTCCGGACTAGCGCGGAGCAATGAGCAGTTCTTC. Its translation: CASSSGLARSNEQFF.

The rearrangement links TRBV5-4 to TRBJ1-6; no reliable D call. CDR3 length: 16 residues. The V end was cut by 4 bases, the J end by 0 bases, with 11 bases between. Germline CDR1 reads SGHNT; CDR2 reads YYREEE (reference sequence). The CDR3 nucleotides read TGTGCCAGCAGCCGCTTAACTAGCTCCTATAATTCACCCCTCCACTTT. Its protein is CASSRLTSSYNSPLHF.

The CDR3 DNA reads TGTGCCAGCAGTGAAAGTCCCCAGACGAACACCGGGGAGCTGTTTTTT. Its protein product is CASSESPQTNTGELFF. J is TRBJ2-2 and V is TRBV25-1; D unresolved. This CDR3 comprises 16 residues. V was pared by 2 bases and J by 0 bases, with 10 bases between. CDR1 is MGHDK, CDR2 SYGVNS, per germline.

This chain joins TRBV12-3 or TRBV12-4 and TRBJ1-1; weak D call: TRBD1 (6 bases). Trimming removed 5 bases from V and 3 bases from J, with 10 bases in between. The CDR3 runs 13 residues. In nucleotides, the CDR3 is TGTGCCAGCAGTCTCACAGGGTACACTGAAGCTTTCTTT. Its translation: CASSLTGYTEAFF.

The gene calls are TRBV28 and TRBJ1-1, with a weak D call TRBD1 (5 bases). The CDR3 has 13 residues. V was shortened by 6 bases and J by 4 bases, with 12 bases between the two germline ends. CDR1 MDHEN and CDR2 SYDVKM come from the germline V gene. This CDR3 reads CASSPGTFTEAFF. The CDR3 nucleotides are TGTGCCAGCAGCCCTGGGACTTTCACTGAAGCTTTCTTT. Variable domain in full (rest from reference TRBV28 and TRBJ1-1): DVKVTQSSRYLVKRTGEKVFLECVQDMDHENMFWYRQDPGLGLRLIYFSYDVKMKEKGDIPEGYSVSREKKERFSLILESASTNQTSMYLCASSPGTFTEAFFGQGTRLTVV.

V and J are TRBV27 and TRBJ2-2; 7 nucleotides align to TRBD2. Germline V gene lookup returns CDR1 MNHEY and CDR2 SMNVEV (reference sequence). CDR3 size: 16 residues. V lost 7 bases to trimming and J lost 4 bases; unmatched junction nucleotides: 12. CDR3 DNA sequence: TGTGCCAGCACCCCTTGGGGAGGGCCGGGCACCGGGGAGCTGTTTTTT. This gives the protein CASTPWGGPGTGELFF.

This clone was seen only a few times. The chain combines TRBV10-3 with TRBJ1-5; D unresolved. V dropped 2 bases and J dropped 1 base, with 9 bases sitting between them. Germline V gene data show CDR1 as ENHRY and CDR2 as SYGVKD. The CDR3 is 15 amino acids. CDR3 residues: CAISEDSNSNQPQHF. In DNA form, the CDR3 reads TGTGCCATCAGTGAGGACTCGAACAGCAATCAGCCCCAGCATTTT.

CDR3 amino acids: CASSLNAGQGASRIAGELFF. The DNA of the CDR3 is TGTGCCAGCAGCTTGAATGCGGGACAGGGGGCAAGTAGAATAGCGGGGGAGCTGTTTTTT. V is TRBV7-8 and J is TRBJ2-2; 12 bases are a match to TRBD1. The CDR3 has 20 residues. CDR1 and CDR2 (germline): SGHVS, FQNEAQ. Germline trimming cut 3 bases from V and 8 bases from J; bases unmatched to any gene: 19.

The CDR3 nucleotides are TGTGCCAGCAGCCCATTAGCGGGGGGCCTCCAGAAAGAGACCCAGTACTTC. It encodes CASSPLAGGLQKETQYF. The genes are TRBV7-7 and TRBJ2-5, with TRBD2 matching 10 bases. Germline trimming cut 5 bases from V and 3 bases from J; bases unmatched to any gene: 12. Germline V CDR1 and CDR2: SSHAT, FNYEAQ (reference sequence). This CDR3 region has 17 residues.

This clone was seen a single time. V is TRBV27 and J is TRBJ1-2; D is perhaps TRBD1 (6 bases). V was shortened by 0 bases and J by 5 bases, with 19 bases between the two germline ends. This CDR3 region has 17 residues. Germline V lookup: CDR1 MNHEY, CDR2 SMNVEV (reference sequence). CDR3 sequence (DNA): TGTGCCAGCAGTTTATCGCCCTCTCGGACAGCGAATTATGGCTACACCTTC. This sequence encodes CASSLSPSRTANYGYTF.

The rearrangement joins TRBV19 to TRBJ2-7, with D tentatively TRBD1 (6 bases). V lost 7 bases to trimming and J lost 2 bases, with 12 bases between them. The CDR3 sequence is 13 residues long. CDR1 and CDR2 (germline): LNHDA, SQIVND (reference sequence). The CDR3 here is CASNPGHTYEQYF. Written as DNA, the CDR3 is TGTGCCAGTAACCCGGGACACACCTACGAGCAGTACTTC.

The V call is TRBV4-1, the J call TRBJ2-7, with D possibly being TRBD2 (6 bases). Germline values: CDR1 MGHRA, CDR2 YSYEKL. The CDR3 sequence is 18 residues long. Trimming cost V 1 base and J 4 bases, with 23 bases left between them. The CDR3 nucleotides are TGCGCCAGCAGCCAAGTGCCCGATGGCGATTGGGCGGGGTACGAGCAGTACTTC. This codes for CASSQVPDGDWAGYEQYF.

This chain uses TRBV19 with TRBJ2-1; 7 bases agree with TRBD1. CDR3 size: 12 residues. Trimming took 10 bases from V and 9 from J; bases not matched to a gene: 9. Per germline, CDR1 LNHDA and CDR2 SQIVND (reference sequence). The chain's CDR3 is CATNDRVGEQFF. CDR3 bases: TGTGCCACCAACGACAGGGTGGGTGAGCAGTTCTTC.

This clone came up a few times. V and J are TRBV7-3 and TRBJ2-3; the match to TRBD2 covers 8 bases. Germline CDR1 is SGHTA and CDR2 is FQGTGA. CDR3 length: 17 amino acids. Losses at the gene ends were 1 base for V and 4 bases for J; bases not matched to a gene: 10. The CDR3 coding sequence is TGTGCCAGCAGCTTAAAGTTGGGGCTAGCGGGTTCAGATACGCAGTATTTT. This encodes CASSLKLGLAGSDTQYF.

This clone was recorded only once. The chain joins TRBV10-2 to TRBJ2-1, with D maybe TRBD1 (5 bases). This CDR3 has 11 amino acids. V shed 6 bases and J shed 7 bases, with 7 bases lying between them. Germline values: CDR1 WSHSY, CDR2 SAAADI. CDR3 region: CASRGRNEQFF. The CDR3 nucleotides read TGCGCCAGCAGGGGGCGAAATGAGCAGTTCTTC.

The chain links TRBV6-5 to TRBJ2-7; TRBD1 is a possible D gene (6 bases). The CDR3 has 12 amino acids. V lost 4 bases to trimming and J lost 7 bases, with 11 bases between them. CDR1 and CDR2 (germline): MNHEY, SVGAGI. The chain's CDR3 is CASSSFGQEQYF. CDR3 sequence (DNA): TGTGCCAGCAGTTCCTTCGGACAGGAGCAGTACTTC.

The genes are TRBV5-1 and TRBJ2-7; 7 positions agree with TRBD2. The CDR3 sequence is 14 residues long. The V and J ends lost 4 bases and 5 bases, in that order; junction bases with no gene match: 9. CDR1 and CDR2 (germline): SGHRS, YFSETQ. The CDR3 DNA reads as TGCGCCAGCAGCCCCTGGGGGGGGGTCAACGAGCAGTACTTC. Residues: CASSPWGGVNEQYF.

V and J are TRBV3-1 (or the pseudogene TRBV3-2) and TRBJ2-1; 7 bases are a match to TRBD1. V was pared by 5 bases and J by 2 bases, with 9 bases of the junction left unmatched. Germline CDR1 is LGHDT and CDR2 is YNNKEL (reference sequence). This CDR3 spans 16 amino acids. Here the CDR3 DNA reads TGTGCCAGCAGCGTAAATAGGGGGCCTACCTACAATGAGCAGTTCTTC. This translates into CASSVNRGPTYNEQFF.

The J gene is TRBJ1-2, the V gene TRBV29-1, with TRBD1 as a possible D gene (6 bases). The CDR3 runs 11 residues. Germline V CDR1 and CDR2: SQVTM, ANQGSEA. V was pared by 7 bases and J by 3 bases, with 9 bases between. The CDR3 reads CSARQDYGYTF. In nucleotides, the CDR3 is TGCAGCGCCCGACAGGACTATGGCTACACCTTC.

The genes are TRBV19 and TRBJ1-1; TRBD1 is a possible D gene (6 bases). Germline lookup yields CDR1 LNHDA and CDR2 SQIVND (reference sequence). Trimming removed 5 bases from V and 5 bases from J, with 12 bases in between. CDR3 size: 13 residues. CDR3 residues: CASSLQGKTEAFF. As DNA, the CDR3 is TGTGCCAGTAGTTTACAGGGAAAGACTGAAGCTTTCTTT. Combining the CDR3 with reference TRBV19 and TRBJ1-1 gives the whole variable domain DGGITQSPKYLFRKEGQNVTLSCEQNLNHDAMYWYRQDPGQGLRLIYYSQIVNDFQKGDIAEGYSVSREKKESFPLTVTSAQKNPTAFYLCASSLQGKTEAFFGQGTRLTVV.

The CDR3 DNA follows: TGTGCCAGCAGCTTGGGACTGCGACTGAACACTGAAGCTTTCTTT. Amino acid sequence: CASSLGLRLNTEAFF. The V call is TRBV5-8, the J call TRBJ1-1; D not certain. CDR1 and CDR2 (germline): SGHTS, YDEGEE. CDR3 length: 15 amino acids. V gave up 0 bases and J gave up 0 bases, with 9 bases separating them. Looking up the rest from reference TRBV5-8 and TRBJ1-1 gives the full variable domain: EAGVTQSPTHLIKTRGQQATLRCSPISGHTSVYWYQQALGLGLQFLLWYDEGEERNRGNFPPRFSGRQFPNYSSELNVNALELEDSALYLCASSLGLRLNTEAFFGQGTRLTVV.